This T cell receptor beta chain appears in the sequencing data of a study of shared clonotypes between healthy human individuals. As for the study in general: Per donor, three plates held CD4 naive cells, three held CD4 memory, two held CD8 naive and one held CD8 memory. Overall study findings and caveats: Naive subsets generally exceeded memory subsets in estimated richness.

Sequencing was performed with immunoSEQ multiplex PCR; in TCRdb, only in-frame clones are kept and a portion is missing. The table has about 2,200,000 clones, about 93% seen once. As for this clone: The antigen remains unidentified.

CD8 cells classed as naive were CD45RO-negative and positively selected for CCR7, excluding terminally differentiated effector memory CD45RA+ cells. This CDR3 has 16 amino acids. Trimming pared 2 bases from V and 2 bases from J, leaving 13 bases between. Per germline, CDR1 MNHEY and CDR2 SMNVEV (reference sequence). This clonotype was sampled from a man between 18 and 35 years old in good health. Some clones in this sample may be carry-over from other donors' samples. Sample: naive CD8+ T cells from PBMCs. This chain joins TRBV27 and TRBJ1-5; D uncertain. The CDR3 coding sequence is TGTGCCAGCAGTTTAGCCTTGACATACCGCAATCAGCCCCAGCATTTT. Its protein is CASSLALTYRNQPQHF.